Below are 29 T cell receptor beta chains sequenced from a single sample in a study of cytomegalovirus exposure and HLA in healthy donors. PCR involved 60 Vbeta and 13 Jbeta primers. Produced via immunoSEQ multiplex PCR; TCRdb's table is partial and in-frame only. Of fewer than 85,000 clones listed, roughly two thirds are singletons. Sequenced material: PBMCs. These receptors all stem from a man aged 55 to 70 in good health and CMV-seropositive.

As regards this clone: Other DNA variants within this sample encode the same CDR3. V and J are TRBV4-1 and TRBJ1-1; TRBD1 might be the D (5 bases). This CDR3 region has 15 residues. Germline CDR1 and CDR2: MGHRA and YSYEKL. Trimming cost V 2 bases and J 4 bases, with 14 bases left between them. CDR3 sequence reads: CASSQWTGGGTEAFF. DNA of the CDR3: TGCGCCAGCAGCCAATGGACGGGGGGAGGCACTGAAGCTTTCTTT.

J is TRBJ1-5 and V is TRBV19, with a tentative D call TRBD1 (5 bases). The length of the CDR3 is 12 residues. Germline V gene sequence: CDR1 LNHDA, CDR2 SQIVND (reference sequence). Trimming removed 3 bases from V and 7 bases from J, with 7 bases in between. CDR3 nucleotides: TGTGCCAGTAGTATGGGGGGGCAGCCCCAGCATTTT. It codes for CASSMGGQPQHF.

J is TRBJ1-2 and V is TRBV15; D is perhaps TRBD1 (6 bases). The CDR3 spans 16 residues. V lost 0 bases, J lost 2 bases, and 13 bases lay in between. Germline CDR1 LNHNV, CDR2 YYDKDF (reference sequence). CDR3: CATSRDGSGANYGYTF. CDR3 nucleotide sequence: TGTGCCACCAGCAGAGATGGCTCAGGGGCGAACTATGGCTACACCTTC.

The rearrangement links TRBV5-1 to TRBJ2-7, with 14 positions matching TRBD2. Trimming removed 3 bases from V and 4 bases from J; junction bases left unmatched: 3. Germline lookup yields CDR1 SGHRS and CDR2 YFSETQ. The CDR3 extends over 15 amino acids. CDR3 sequence: CASSWGTSGRYEQYF. As DNA, the CDR3 is TGCGCCAGCAGCTGGGGGACTAGCGGGAGATACGAGCAGTACTTC.

A remark on this clone: One end of the junction is discordant with germline, which a read error may explain. The rearrangement links TRBV7-9 to TRBJ1-4, with TRBD1 as a possible D gene (5 bases). The germline gives CDR1 SEHNR, CDR2 FQNEAQ (reference sequence). There are 14 residues in the CDR3. The CDR3 DNA follows: TGTTCCAGCAGCCAGTCTTCCGGGGGTGAAAAACTGTTTTTT. It translates to CSSSQSSGGEKLFF.

This clone was detected only a few times. CDR3 in DNA: TGTGCCAGCAGTTTCCAGCGCTCTGGGGCCAACGTCCTGACTTTC. Its protein product is CASSFQRSGANVLTF. The V and J genes are TRBV6-6 and TRBJ2-6; no firm D call. The CDR3 is 15 amino acids. Germline CDR1 is MNHNY and CDR2 is SVGAGI (reference sequence). Between the trimmed V and J ends, which lost 4 bases and 0 bases, there was a span of 7 bases.

The chain employs TRBV11-2 and TRBJ2-3; 8 bases align to TRBD2. The CDR3 sequence is 14 residues long. Per the germline V gene, CDR1 is SGHAT and CDR2 is FQNNGV. V shed 7 bases and J 5 bases; nucleotides not matched to a gene: 8. The DNA of the CDR3 is TGTGCCAGCACCGCTAGGCTAGCGGGAGATACGCAGTATTTT. Its protein is CASTARLAGDTQYF.

The CDR3 loop is CASDSPDNYGYTF. CDR3 DNA: TGTGCCTCAGACAGTCCCGATAACTATGGCTACACCTTC. This chain uses TRBV30 with TRBJ1-2, with a tentative D call TRBD1 (5 bases). This CDR3 has 13 amino acids. CDR1 GTSNPN and CDR2 SVGIG come from the germline V gene (reference sequence). V lost 7 bases and J 1 base, leaving 13 bases between the germline ends.

The chain uses TRBV7-8 and TRBJ1-5; 10 bases fit TRBD1. The junction had 9 bases not matched to a gene; V was cut back by 3 bases and J by 7 bases. The CDR3 totals 16 residues. Germline CDR1 reads SGHVS; CDR2 reads FQNEAQ. The CDR3 reads CASSFEGDRGRQPQHF. CDR3 DNA sequence: TGTGCCAGCAGCTTTGAAGGGGACAGGGGAAGGCAGCCCCAGCATTTT.

This clone was observed once. The chain joins TRBV29-1 to TRBJ1-1, with 11 bases that match TRBD1. CDR3 length: 13 residues. The trim removed 5 bases at V and 5 bases at J, leaving 4 bases unmatched. Germline CDR1 reads SQVTM; CDR2 reads ANQGSEA. The CDR3 DNA follows: TGCAGCGTTTGGACAGGGGGCGGAACTGAAGCTTTCTTT. Its protein product is CSVWTGGGTEAFF.

This clone was detected a few times. V usage is TRBV19 and J usage is TRBJ1-5; D is perhaps TRBD1 (5 bases). The length of the CDR3 is 13 residues. V was shortened by 3 bases and J by 6 bases, with 9 bases between the two germline ends. Per the germline V gene, CDR1 is LNHDA and CDR2 is SQIVND (reference sequence). The CDR3 region is CASSIRGSQPQHF. As DNA, the CDR3 is TGTGCCAGTAGTATCCGGGGGTCTCAGCCCCAGCATTTT. The full variable domain, its missing parts supplied by reference TRBV19 and TRBJ1-5, is DGGITQSPKYLFRKEGQNVTLSCEQNLNHDAMYWYRQDPGQGLRLIYYSQIVNDFQKGDIAEGYSVSREKKESFPLTVTSAQKNPTAFYLCASSIRGSQPQHFGDGTRLSIL.

V and J are TRBV7-9 and TRBJ2-1, with 9 nucleotides matching TRBD1. This CDR3 comprises 19 residues. Germline V lookup: CDR1 SEHNR, CDR2 FQNEAQ (reference sequence). Trimming at V came to 4 bases and at J to 4 bases, leaving 17 bases not matched to a gene. CDR3 nucleotide sequence: TGTGCCAGCAGCTCCGATAGTAGGGGGGGGACAGGGAGATACAATGAGCAGTTCTTC. Translated: CASSSDSRGGTGRYNEQFF.

This clone was detected only a few times. The V gene is TRBV10-3, the J gene TRBJ2-5, with 7 bases that match TRBD2. The closer fit of TRBJ2-7 to the DNA end suggests the J call may be wrong. Germline CDR1 reads ENHRY; CDR2 reads SYGVKD. The CDR3 spans 16 residues. CDR3 sequence: CAISDFTSGEGSEQYF. The DNA for the CDR3 is TGTGCCATCAGTGACTTCACTAGTGGGGAGGGGAGCGAGCAGTACTTC.

This clone was detected only a few times. At one of its ends the junction is not consistent with the germline gene, which may arise from a read error. The V and J genes are TRBV4-2 and TRBJ2-1; D is perhaps TRBD2 (6 bases). Germline V gives CDR1 LGHNA, CDR2 YNFKEQ. The CDR3 is made up of 12 amino acids. In DNA, the CDR3 is TGTGCCAGCAGTCTGGGGGACTCCACTAGGATCTTC. Amino acids: CASSLGDSTRIF.

The rearrangement uses TRBV5-1 and TRBJ2-1, with 9 positions matching TRBD2. V was clipped by 6 bases and J by 1 base; unmatched bases: 8. Germline V gene sequence: CDR1 SGHRS, CDR2 YFSETQ. This CDR3 is 16 amino acids long. CDR3 amino acids: CASKELAGVSYNEQFF. The CDR3 nucleotides read TGCGCCAGCAAGGAGTTAGCGGGAGTATCCTACAATGAGCAGTTCTTC. Supplemented by reference TRBV5-1 and TRBJ2-1, the full variable domain reads KAGVTQTPRYLIKTRGQQVTLSCSPISGHRSVSWYQQTPGQGLQFLFEYFSETQRNKGNFPGRFSGRQFSNSRSEMNVSTLELGDSALYLCASKELAGVSYNEQFFGPGTRLTVL.

This clone was found a few times. The chain is built from TRBV7-9 and TRBJ1-2, with 7 bases that match TRBD1. V shed 5 bases and J 6 bases; nucleotides not matched to a gene: 6. The CDR3 extends over 13 amino acids. Germline V CDR1 and CDR2: SEHNR, FQNEAQ (reference sequence). The CDR3 DNA sequence: TGTGCCAGCAGCGAGACAGGGCCCCATGGCTACACCTTC. It specifies CASSETGPHGYTF.

The rearrangement links TRBV19 to TRBJ1-4; the match to TRBD1 covers 7 bases. Germline lookup yields CDR1 LNHDA and CDR2 SQIVND (reference sequence). V lost 5 bases to trimming and J lost 3 bases; unmatched junction nucleotides: 6. The CDR3 is 15 amino acids. CDR3 sequence reads: CASSSDRDPNEKLFF. Written as DNA, the CDR3 is TGTGCCAGTAGTTCCGACAGGGATCCTAATGAAAAACTGTTTTTT.

The V gene is TRBV10-2, the J gene TRBJ2-7, with 10 bases lining up with TRBD2. Germline trimming cut 10 bases from V and 0 bases from J; bases unmatched to any gene: 9. The length of the CDR3 is 15 residues. Germline loops: CDR1 WSHSY, CDR2 SAAADI. Here the CDR3 DNA reads TGCGCCACCGCTAGCGGGAGAGGGAGCTCCTACGAGCAGTACTTC. This codes for CATASGRGSSYEQYF.

This clone came up a few times. The V and J genes are TRBV5-6 and TRBJ2-2; 14 nucleotides match TRBD2. V trimming: 4 bases; J trimming: 8 bases; junction bases outside the gene matches: 7. In germline, CDR1 is SGHDT, CDR2 YYEEEE. The CDR3 is made up of 16 amino acids. CDR3 nucleotides: TGTGCCAGCAGCAAACCGGGACTAGCGGGAGCTGGGGAGCTGTTTTTT. Translation gives CASSKPGLAGAGELFF.

This chain uses TRBV6-1 with TRBJ2-7; unclear D gene. This CDR3 is built from 9 residues. V was shortened by 10 bases and J by 9 bases, with 10 bases between the two germline ends. CDR1 MNHNS and CDR2 SASEGT come from the germline V gene. CDR3 in amino acids: CATPKLQYF. The CDR3 DNA follows: TGTGCCACCCCTAAGTTGCAGTACTTC.

J is TRBJ1-5 and V is TRBV2; 9 positions match TRBD1. The CDR3 is 14 residues long. V shed 7 bases, J shed 4 bases, and the junction held 5 bases outside the gene matches. From germline, CDR1 is SNHLY and CDR2 FYNNEI. This CDR3 is CASTRDRVNQPQHF. The CDR3 nucleotides read TGTGCCAGCACCCGGGACAGGGTTAATCAGCCCCAGCATTTT.

This clone was seen more than once but under ten times. This chain uses TRBV5-4 with TRBJ1-1; D is unresolved. V lost 2 bases to trimming and J lost 0 bases, with 5 bases between them. Germline CDR1 SGHNT, CDR2 YYREEE (reference sequence). The CDR3 runs to 13 residues. The CDR3 loop is CASSFEVNTEAFF. The CDR3 DNA reads TGTGCCAGCAGCTTCGAGGTGAACACTGAAGCTTTCTTT. The full variable domain, completed using reference TRBV5-4 and TRBJ1-1, is ETGVTQSPTHLIKTRGQQVTLRCSSQSGHNTVSWYQQALGQGPQFIFQYYREEENGRGNFPPRFSGLQFPNYSSELNVNALELDDSALYLCASSFEVNTEAFFGQGTRLTVV.

The chain is built from TRBV5-5 and TRBJ1-5; 8 bases are shared with TRBD1. The CDR3 has 13 amino acids. V was pared by 1 base and J by 6 bases, with 0 bases of the junction left unmatched. Germline V CDR1 and CDR2: SGHKS, YYEKEE (reference sequence). The CDR3 loop is CASSLTGGQPQHF. The CDR3 nucleotides are TGTGCCAGCAGCTTGACAGGGGGTCAGCCCCAGCATTTT.

As for this clone: Other DNA sequences in the same sample also yield this CDR3. The J gene is TRBJ1-5, the V gene TRBV30, with TRBD1 matching 7 bases. This CDR3 contains 13 residues. The V gene's germline CDR1 is GTSNPN and CDR2 SVGIG (reference sequence). With 2 bases clipped from V and 6 bases from J, the junction kept 4 bases outside the gene matches. The CDR3 protein is CAWSRQGGQPQHF. CDR3 DNA: TGTGCCTGGAGTAGACAGGGAGGTCAGCCCCAGCATTTT.

This clone was detected only a few times. This rearrangement joins TRBV4-1 to TRBJ2-7; TRBD2 matches 7 bases. This CDR3 region has 13 residues. With V trimmed by 1 base and J by 6 bases, 3 bases remained unmatched. Per the germline V gene, CDR1 is MGHRA and CDR2 is YSYEKL. The CDR3 DNA reads TGCGCCAGCAGCCAAGGACTAGCAACCGAGCAGTACTTC. Its translation is CASSQGLATEQYF.

This clone was observed a single time. The V gene is TRBV6-4, the J gene TRBJ1-1, with a weak D call TRBD1 (6 bases). The CDR3 has 13 residues. The V end lost 7 bases, the J end lost 1 base, and 10 bases lay between the germline ends. In germline, CDR1 is MRHNA, CDR2 SNTAGT. CDR3 in amino acids: CASKQGRNTEAFF. The CDR3 DNA sequence: TGTGCCAGCAAACAGGGAAGGAACACTGAAGCTTTCTTT.

For this clone: At one end, the junction sequence differs from germline, possibly due to a read error. The chain links TRBV4-3 to TRBJ2-2; D might be TRBD1 (6 bases). Per germline, CDR1 LGHNA and CDR2 YSLEER. This CDR3 contains 16 residues. CDR3 bases: TGCGCCAGCAGCCAAGCCAGGGGAGTGGCCACCTGGGAGCTGTTTTTT. Protein product: CASSQARGVATWELFF.

The chain joins TRBV2 to TRBJ1-2; the D is unclear. Deletions cut 3 bases from V and 4 bases from J, with 15 bases between. The germline V gene has CDR1 SNHLY and CDR2 FYNNEI. The CDR3 runs to 15 residues. The CDR3 loop reads CASSEDRHPRYGYTF. CDR3 sequence (DNA): TGTGCCAGCAGTGAGGATAGACACCCGCGCTATGGCTACACCTTC.

This chain joins TRBV27 and TRBJ2-7; D gene unclear. V lost 4 bases and J 7 bases, leaving 17 bases between the germline ends. Germline CDR1 and CDR2: MNHEY and SMNVEV (reference sequence). This CDR3 region has 14 residues. CDR3 bases: TGTGCCAGCAGTTCCCCTTCAACGTCTAGGGAGCAGTACTTC. Amino acid sequence: CASSSPSTSREQYF.